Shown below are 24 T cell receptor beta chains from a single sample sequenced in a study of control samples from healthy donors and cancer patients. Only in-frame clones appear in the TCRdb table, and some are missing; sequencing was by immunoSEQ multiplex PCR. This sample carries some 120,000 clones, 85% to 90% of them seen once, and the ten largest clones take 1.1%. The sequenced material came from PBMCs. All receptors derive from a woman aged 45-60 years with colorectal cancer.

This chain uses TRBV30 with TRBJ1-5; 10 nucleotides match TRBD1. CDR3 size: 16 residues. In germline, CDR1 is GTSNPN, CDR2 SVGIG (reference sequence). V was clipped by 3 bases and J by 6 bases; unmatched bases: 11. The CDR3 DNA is TGTGCCTGGAGGAAGAACCTTGGGACAGGGGCTCAGCCCCAGCATTTT. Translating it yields CAWRKNLGTGAQPQHF.

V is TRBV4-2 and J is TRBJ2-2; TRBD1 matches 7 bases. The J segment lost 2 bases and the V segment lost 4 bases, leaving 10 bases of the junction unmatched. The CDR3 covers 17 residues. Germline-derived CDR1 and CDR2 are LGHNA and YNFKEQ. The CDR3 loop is CASSLYRTGDNTGELFF. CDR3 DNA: TGTGCCAGCAGCCTATACCGGACAGGAGACAACACCGGGGAGCTGTTTTTT.

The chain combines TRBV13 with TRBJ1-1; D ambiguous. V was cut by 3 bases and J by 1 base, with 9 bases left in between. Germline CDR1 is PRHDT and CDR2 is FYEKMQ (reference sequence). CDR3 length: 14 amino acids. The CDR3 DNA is TGTGCCAGCAGCTTGAGACGGACGAACACTGAAGCTTTCTTT. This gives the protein CASSLRRTNTEAFF.

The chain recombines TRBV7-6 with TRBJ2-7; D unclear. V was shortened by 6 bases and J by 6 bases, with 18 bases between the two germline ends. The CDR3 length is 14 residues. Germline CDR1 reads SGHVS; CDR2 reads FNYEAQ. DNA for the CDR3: TGTGCCAGCAGTCCAAACCGTCTGAAAGGCGAGCAGTACTTC. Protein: CASSPNRLKGEQYF.

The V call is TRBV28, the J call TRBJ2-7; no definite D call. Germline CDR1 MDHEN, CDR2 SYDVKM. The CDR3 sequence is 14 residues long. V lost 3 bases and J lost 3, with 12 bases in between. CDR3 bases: TGTGCCAGCAGTTTGGCACAGTTGAACTACGAGCAGTACTTC. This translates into CASSLAQLNYEQYF.

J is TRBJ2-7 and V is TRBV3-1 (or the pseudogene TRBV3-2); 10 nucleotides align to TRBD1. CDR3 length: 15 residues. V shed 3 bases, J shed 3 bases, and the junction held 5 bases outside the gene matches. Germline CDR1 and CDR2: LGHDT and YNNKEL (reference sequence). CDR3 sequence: CASSHSRTGGYEQYF. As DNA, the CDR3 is TGTGCCAGCAGCCATTCTAGGACAGGGGGCTACGAGCAGTACTTC.

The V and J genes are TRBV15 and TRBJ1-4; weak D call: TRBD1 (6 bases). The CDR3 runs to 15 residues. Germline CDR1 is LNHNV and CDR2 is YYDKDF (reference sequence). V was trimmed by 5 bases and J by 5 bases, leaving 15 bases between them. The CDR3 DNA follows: TGTGCCACCAGCGTGGGCGGACAGATAAATGAAAAACTGTTTTTT. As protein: CATSVGGQINEKLFF.

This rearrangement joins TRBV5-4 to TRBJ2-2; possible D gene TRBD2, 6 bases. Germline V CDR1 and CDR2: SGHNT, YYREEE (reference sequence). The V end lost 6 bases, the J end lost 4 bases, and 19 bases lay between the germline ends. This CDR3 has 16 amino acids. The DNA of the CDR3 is TGTGCCAGCAACCTAGGCGGGGCGGCGAGCACCGGGGAGCTGTTTTTT. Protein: CASNLGGAASTGELFF.

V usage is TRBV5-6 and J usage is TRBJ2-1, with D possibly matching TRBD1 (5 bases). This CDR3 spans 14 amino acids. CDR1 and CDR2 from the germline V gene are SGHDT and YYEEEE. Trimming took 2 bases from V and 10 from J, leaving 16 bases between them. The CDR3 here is CASSFPPGSREQFF. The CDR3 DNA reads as TGTGCCAGCAGCTTCCCCCCAGGGTCGCGAGAGCAGTTCTTC. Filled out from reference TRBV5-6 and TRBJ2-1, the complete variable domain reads DAGVTQSPTHLIKTRGQQVTLRCSPKSGHDTVSWYQQALGQGPQFIFQYYEEEERQRGNFPDRFSGHQFPNYSSELNVNALLLGDSALYLCASSFPPGSREQFFGPGTRLTVL.

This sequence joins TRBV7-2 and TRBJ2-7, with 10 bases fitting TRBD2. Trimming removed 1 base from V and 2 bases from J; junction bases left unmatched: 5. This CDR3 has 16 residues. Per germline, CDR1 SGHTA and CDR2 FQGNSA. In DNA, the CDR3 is TGTGCCAGCAGCTTAGGGGCTAGCGGGAGTGCCTACGAGCAGTACTTC. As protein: CASSLGASGSAYEQYF. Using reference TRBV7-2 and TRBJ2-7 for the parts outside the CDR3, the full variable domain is GAGVSQSPSNKVTEKGKDVELRCDPISGHTALYWYRQSLGQGLEFLIYFQGNSAPDKSGLPSDRFSAERTGGSVSTLTIQRTQQEDSAVYLCASSLGASGSAYEQYFGPGTRLTVT.

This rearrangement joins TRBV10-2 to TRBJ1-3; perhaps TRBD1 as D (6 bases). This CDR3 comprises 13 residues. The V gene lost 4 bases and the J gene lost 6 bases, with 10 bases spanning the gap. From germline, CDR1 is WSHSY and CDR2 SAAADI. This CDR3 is CASSGTDPNTIYF. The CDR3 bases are TGCGCCAGCAGTGGGACAGACCCAAACACCATATATTTT.

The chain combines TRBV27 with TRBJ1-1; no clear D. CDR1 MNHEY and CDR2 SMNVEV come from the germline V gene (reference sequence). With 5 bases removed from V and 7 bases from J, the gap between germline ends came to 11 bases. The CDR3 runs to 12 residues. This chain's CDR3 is CASSPPGGEAFF. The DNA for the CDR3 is TGTGCCAGCAGTCCTCCTGGCGGTGAAGCTTTCTTT.

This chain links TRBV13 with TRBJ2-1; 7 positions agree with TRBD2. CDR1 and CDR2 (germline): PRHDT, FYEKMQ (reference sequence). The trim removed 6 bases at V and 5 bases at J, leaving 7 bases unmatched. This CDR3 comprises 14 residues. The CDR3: CASSRGGYDNEQFF. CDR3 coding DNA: TGTGCCAGCAGTAGGGGAGGGTACGACAATGAGCAGTTCTTC.

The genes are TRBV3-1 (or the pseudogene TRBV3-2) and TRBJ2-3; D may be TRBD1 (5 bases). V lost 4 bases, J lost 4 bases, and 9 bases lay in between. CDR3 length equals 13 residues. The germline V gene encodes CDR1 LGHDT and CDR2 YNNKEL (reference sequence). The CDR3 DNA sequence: TGTGCCAGCAGCCGCATACAGGCAGATACGCAGTATTTT. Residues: CASSRIQADTQYF.

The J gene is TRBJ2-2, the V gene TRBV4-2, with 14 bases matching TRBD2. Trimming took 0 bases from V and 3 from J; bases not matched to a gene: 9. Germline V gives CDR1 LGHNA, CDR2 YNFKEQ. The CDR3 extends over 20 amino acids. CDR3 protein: CASSQEPGLAGDPDTGELFF. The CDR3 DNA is TGTGCCAGCAGCCAAGAGCCGGGACTAGCGGGAGACCCGGACACCGGGGAGCTGTTTTTT.

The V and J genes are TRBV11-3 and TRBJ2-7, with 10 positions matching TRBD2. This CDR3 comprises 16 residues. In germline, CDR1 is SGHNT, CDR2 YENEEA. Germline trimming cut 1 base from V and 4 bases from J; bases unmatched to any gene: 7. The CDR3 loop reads CASSLGSGRAGYEQYF. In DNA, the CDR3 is TGTGCCAGCAGCTTAGGAAGCGGGAGGGCCGGGTACGAGCAGTACTTC.

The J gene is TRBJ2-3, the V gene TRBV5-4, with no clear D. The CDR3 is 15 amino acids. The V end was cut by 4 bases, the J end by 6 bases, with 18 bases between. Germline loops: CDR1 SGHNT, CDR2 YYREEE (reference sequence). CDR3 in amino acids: CASSKDQPSRDTQYF. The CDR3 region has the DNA TGTGCCAGCAGCAAGGACCAGCCAAGCCGCGATACGCAGTATTTT.

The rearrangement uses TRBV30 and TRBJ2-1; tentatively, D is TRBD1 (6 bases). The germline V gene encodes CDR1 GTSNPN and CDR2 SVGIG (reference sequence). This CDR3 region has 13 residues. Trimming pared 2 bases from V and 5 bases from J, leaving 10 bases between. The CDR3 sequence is CAWSRNRDNEQFF. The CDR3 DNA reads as TGTGCCTGGAGTCGCAACAGGGACAATGAGCAGTTCTTC. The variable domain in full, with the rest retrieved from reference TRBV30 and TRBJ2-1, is SQTIHQWPATLVQPVGSPLSLECTVEGTSNPNLYWYRQAAGRGLQLLFYSVGIGQISSEVPQNLSASRPQDRQFILSSKKLLLSDSGFYLCAWSRNRDNEQFFGPGTRLTVL.

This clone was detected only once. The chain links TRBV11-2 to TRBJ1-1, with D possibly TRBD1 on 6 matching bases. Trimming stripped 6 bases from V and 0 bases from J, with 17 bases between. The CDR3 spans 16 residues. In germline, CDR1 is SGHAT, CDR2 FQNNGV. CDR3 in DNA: TGTGCCAGCAGGGAACAGGGCCTTCGAATGAACACTGAAGCTTTCTTT. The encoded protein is CASREQGLRMNTEAFF.

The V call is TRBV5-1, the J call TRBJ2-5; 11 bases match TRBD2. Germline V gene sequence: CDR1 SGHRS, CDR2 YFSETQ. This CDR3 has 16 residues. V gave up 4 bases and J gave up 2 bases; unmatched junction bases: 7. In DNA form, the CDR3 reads TGCGCCAGCAGCGCTAGACTAGCGGGGCAACAAGAGACCCAGTACTTC. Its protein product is CASSARLAGQQETQYF.

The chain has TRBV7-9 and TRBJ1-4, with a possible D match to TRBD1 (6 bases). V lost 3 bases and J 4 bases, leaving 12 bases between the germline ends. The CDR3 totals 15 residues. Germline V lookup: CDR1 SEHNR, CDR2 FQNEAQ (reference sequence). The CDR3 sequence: CASSFSRGHNEKLFF. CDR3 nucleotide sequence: TGTGCCAGCAGCTTTAGTAGGGGACATAATGAAAAACTGTTTTTT.

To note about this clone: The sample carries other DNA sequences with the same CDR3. In DNA, the CDR3 is TGCGCCAGCAGCTTGGGGAGCGGGGAGACCCAGTACTTC. It specifies CASSLGSGETQYF. This rearrangement joins TRBV5-1 to TRBJ2-5, with D perhaps matching TRBD2 (6 bases). The CDR3 extends over 13 amino acids. V was pared by 0 bases and J by 5 bases, with 8 bases between. Germline loops: CDR1 SGHRS, CDR2 YFSETQ.

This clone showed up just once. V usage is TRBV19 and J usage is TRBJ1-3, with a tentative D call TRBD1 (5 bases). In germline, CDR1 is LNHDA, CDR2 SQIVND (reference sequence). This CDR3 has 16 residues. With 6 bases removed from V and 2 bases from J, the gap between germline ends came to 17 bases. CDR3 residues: CASSSRGGSTGNTIYF. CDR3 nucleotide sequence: TGTGCCAGTAGCTCAAGGGGAGGTAGCACTGGAAACACCATATATTTT.

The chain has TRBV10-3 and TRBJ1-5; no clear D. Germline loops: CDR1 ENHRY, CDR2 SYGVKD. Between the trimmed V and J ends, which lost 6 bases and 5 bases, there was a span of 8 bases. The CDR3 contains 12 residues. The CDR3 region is CAIRDPDQPQHF. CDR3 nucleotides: TGTGCCATCAGAGACCCGGATCAGCCCCAGCATTTT.